The following is a TCR beta chain sequence with its context. Its antigen is undetermined. This entry is derived from a study of cytomegalovirus exposure and HLA in healthy donors. TCRdb's copy holds only in-frame clones and misses some; the assay was immunoSEQ multiplex PCR. Here the sample spans 300,000 to 400,000 clones, 88% being singletons. Points from the study as a whole: While the bulk of TCR sequences proved rare, some public TCRs turned up in many donors.

While the first cohort had 500 to 700 subjects, the donors belonged to the separate validation cohort of roughly 120 subjects. Sequenced: PBMCs. The sequence came from a man aged 30-40 years in good health and CMV-seronegative.

This CDR3 is CASSYGADNQPQHF. CDR3 sequence (DNA): TGTGCCAGCAGTTACGGGGCAGACAATCAGCCCCAGCATTTT. The V and J genes are TRBV6-5 and TRBJ1-5; weak D call: TRBD1 (5 bases). V lost 2 bases, J lost 3 bases, and 8 bases lay in between. This CDR3 comprises 14 residues. Germline V gene lookup returns CDR1 MNHEY and CDR2 SVGAGI.